The rows below give T cell receptor beta chains drawn from one sample of a study of T-cell memory formation after mild COVID-19. TCRdb re-analysed the 5' RACE reads in MiXCR, keeping a single row per CDR3 protein. Among approximately 290,000 distinct CDR3 sequences, roughly a fifth were seen once, and the ten largest hold under 25%. The sequenced sample was PBMCs or a T cell subset sorted from them (not recorded which). The source of these receptors is a man aged 18 to 30 who had mild COVID-19 (a few samples of this study predate the infection). Cell type and time point are not known. Each CDR3 is given with its conserved first and last residue. The D gene is left open where the match is weak. Expanded clones are given a class, and other clones once, few, many or no size at all.

j_gene: TRBJ1-4; v_gene: TRBV18; d_gene: -; abundance: few; CDR3aa: CASSSVIATNEKLFF; CDR3nt: TGTGCCAGCTCCTCCGTGATTGCAACTAATGAAAAACTGTTTTTT
j_gene: TRBJ2-4; v_gene: TRBV2; d_gene: TRBD2; abundance: -; CDR3aa: CASSDERGPNIQYF; CDR3nt: TGTGCCAGCAGTGATGAGCGGGGGCCAAACATTCAGTACTTC
j_gene: TRBJ1-2; v_gene: TRBV29-1; d_gene: -; abundance: few; CDR3aa: CSVDLGPTLNYGYTF; CDR3nt: TGCAGCGTTGATCTAGGTCCTACCCTGAACTATGGCTACACCTTC
j_gene: TRBJ2-7; v_gene: TRBV11-2; d_gene: TRBD1; abundance: few; CDR3aa: CASSFPGQGREQYF; CDR3nt: TGTGCCAGCAGCTTCCCCGGACAGGGTAGGGAGCAGTACTTC
j_gene: TRBJ2-3; v_gene: TRBV4-1; d_gene: TRBD2; abundance: -; CDR3aa: CASSQARLAGDRTDTQYF; CDR3nt: TGCGCCAGCAGCCAAGCCCGACTAGCGGGGGACCGCACAGATACGCAGTATTTT
j_gene: TRBJ2-7; v_gene: TRBV5-1; d_gene: TRBD1; abundance: few; CDR3aa: CASSRTGGSSYEQYF; CDR3nt: TGCGCCAGCAGCAGAACAGGGGGGTCCTCCTACGAGCAGTACTTC
j_gene: TRBJ2-2; v_gene: TRBV14; d_gene: -; abundance: -; CDR3aa: CASSQDQTLNTGELFF; CDR3nt: TGTGCCAGCAGCCAAGACCAGACTTTGAACACCGGGGAGCTGTTTTTT
j_gene: TRBJ2-7; v_gene: TRBV18; d_gene: -; abundance: -; CDR3aa: CASSPTASSYEQYF; CDR3nt: TGTGCCAGCTCACCAACAGCTTCCTCCTACGAGCAGTACTTC
j_gene: TRBJ2-5; v_gene: TRBV20-1; d_gene: TRBD1; abundance: few; CDR3aa: CSARNVGGRETQYF; CDR3nt: TGCAGTGCTAGAAACGTAGGGGGCAGGGAGACCCAGTACTTC
j_gene: TRBJ2-1; v_gene: TRBV29-1; d_gene: TRBD2; abundance: -; CDR3aa: CSVDPAGSSYNEQFF; CDR3nt: TGCAGCGTTGATCCAGCGGGGAGCTCCTACAATGAGCAGTTCTTC
j_gene: TRBJ1-1; v_gene: TRBV20-1; d_gene: -; abundance: -; CDR3aa: CSKTGQSNTEAFF; CDR3nt: TGCAGCAAGACAGGACAATCGAACACTGAAGCTTTCTTT
j_gene: TRBJ1-2; v_gene: TRBV4-1; d_gene: -; abundance: -; CDR3aa: CASSQSAGPNYGYTF; CDR3nt: TGCGCCAGCAGCCAATCGGCAGGACCTAACTATGGCTACACCTTC
j_gene: TRBJ1-4; v_gene: TRBV4-2; d_gene: -; abundance: few; CDR3aa: CASSQGGKEKLFF; CDR3nt: TGTGCCAGCAGCCAAGGGGGAAAAGAAAAACTGTTTTTT
j_gene: TRBJ1-2; v_gene: TRBV6-5; d_gene: -; abundance: -; CDR3aa: CASRPHTNYGYTF; CDR3nt: TGTGCCAGCAGACCCCATACAAACTATGGCTACACCTTC
j_gene: TRBJ2-5; v_gene: TRBV18; d_gene: -; abundance: -; CDR3aa: CASSPQTGYQETQYF; CDR3nt: TGTGCCAGCTCACCTCAGACAGGCTACCAAGAGACCCAGTACTTC
j_gene: TRBJ2-1; v_gene: TRBV7-8; d_gene: -; abundance: few; CDR3aa: CASSVRQGPSYNEQFF; CDR3nt: TGTGCCAGCAGCGTCCGGCAGGGTCCTTCCTACAATGAGCAGTTCTTC
j_gene: TRBJ2-3; v_gene: TRBV10-3; d_gene: -; abundance: -; CDR3aa: CATRDKTDTQYF; CDR3nt: TGTGCCACCAGGGATAAAACAGATACGCAGTATTTT
j_gene: TRBJ2-7; v_gene: TRBV6-2/TRBV6-3; d_gene: -; abundance: -; CDR3aa: CASSYPIGGDYEQYF; CDR3nt: TGTGCCAGCAGTTACCCTATCGGGGGCGACTACGAGCAGTACTTC
j_gene: TRBJ2-3; v_gene: TRBV5-1; d_gene: TRBD1; abundance: many; CDR3aa: CASSSTGQGALTDTQYF; CDR3nt: TGCGCCAGCAGCTCCACCGGACAGGGAGCACTCACAGATACGCAGTATTTT
j_gene: TRBJ2-7; v_gene: TRBV4-1; d_gene: -; abundance: -; CDR3aa: CASSPNRDEQYF; CDR3nt: TGCGCCAGCAGCCCAAACAGGGACGAGCAGTACTTC
j_gene: TRBJ2-5; v_gene: TRBV7-2; d_gene: -; abundance: -; CDR3aa: CASSPRDLAEGTQYF; CDR3nt: TGTGCCAGCAGCCCCCGGGACTTGGCGGAAGGGACCCAGTACTTC
j_gene: TRBJ2-2; v_gene: TRBV24-1; d_gene: TRBD1; abundance: few; CDR3aa: CATSDRDRGELFF; CDR3nt: TGTGCCACCAGTGATCGGGACAGGGGGGAGCTGTTTTTT
j_gene: TRBJ2-6; v_gene: TRBV20-1; d_gene: -; abundance: -; CDR3aa: CSARDSGTSGANVLTF; CDR3nt: TGCAGTGCTAGAGATTCAGGAACCTCTGGGGCCAACGTCCTGACTTTC
j_gene: TRBJ2-2; v_gene: TRBV2; d_gene: TRBD2; abundance: -; CDR3aa: CASKRGMNTGELFF; CDR3nt: TGTGCCAGCAAGCGGGGGATGAACACCGGGGAGCTGTTTTTT
j_gene: TRBJ2-3; v_gene: TRBV11-2; d_gene: -; abundance: few; CDR3aa: CASSFQRSTDTQYF; CDR3nt: TGTGCCAGCAGCTTTCAGCGGAGCACAGATACGCAGTATTTT
j_gene: TRBJ2-7; v_gene: TRBV7-9; d_gene: -; abundance: -; CDR3aa: CASSPVPGYNEQYF; CDR3nt: TGTGCCAGCAGCCCCGTTCCGGGGTATAACGAGCAGTACTTC
j_gene: TRBJ2-1; v_gene: TRBV3-1; d_gene: -; abundance: -; CDR3aa: CATSEVGPAYNEQFF; CDR3nt: TGTGCCACCTCCGAAGTAGGGCCCGCCTACAATGAGCAGTTCTTC
j_gene: TRBJ1-6; v_gene: TRBV4-3; d_gene: -; abundance: few; CDR3aa: CASSRSRTSPRNSPLHF; CDR3nt: TGCGCCAGCAGCCGCTCCCGGACGAGCCCTAGGAATTCACCCCTCCACTTT
j_gene: TRBJ2-1; v_gene: TRBV7-9; d_gene: -; abundance: -; CDR3aa: CASSFPGYEQFF; CDR3nt: TGTGCCAGCAGCTTTCCAGGTTATGAGCAGTTCTTC
j_gene: TRBJ1-1; v_gene: TRBV5-4; d_gene: -; abundance: -; CDR3aa: CASSPDSYTEAFF; CDR3nt: TGTGCCAGCAGTCCCGACAGCTACACTGAAGCTTTCTTT
j_gene: TRBJ1-5; v_gene: TRBV7-2; d_gene: TRBD1; abundance: -; CDR3aa: CASSLVAGGDQPQHF; CDR3nt: TGTGCCAGCAGCTTAGTGGCAGGGGGCGATCAGCCCCAGCATTTT
j_gene: TRBJ2-2; v_gene: TRBV5-6; d_gene: TRBD2; abundance: -; CDR3aa: CASSLPGGRTGELFF; CDR3nt: TGTGCCAGCAGCCTACCGGGAGGACGGACCGGGGAGCTGTTTTTT
j_gene: TRBJ1-1; v_gene: TRBV29-1; d_gene: -; abundance: few; CDR3aa: CSVSPGNTEAFF; CDR3nt: TGCAGCGTTAGCCCTGGGAACACTGAAGCTTTCTTT
j_gene: TRBJ1-2; v_gene: TRBV3-1; d_gene: -; abundance: few; CDR3aa: CASSQDGGYTF; CDR3nt: TGTGCCAGCAGCCAAGACGGTGGCTACACCTTC
j_gene: TRBJ2-7; v_gene: TRBV19; d_gene: -; abundance: -; CDR3aa: CASSGMAEQYF; CDR3nt: TGTGCCAGTAGTGGGATGGCAGAGCAGTACTTC
j_gene: TRBJ2-1; v_gene: TRBV5-1; d_gene: -; abundance: -; CDR3aa: CASTVRESLSGYEQFF; CDR3nt: TGCGCCAGCACCGTAAGGGAAAGCCTTAGTGGATATGAGCAGTTCTTC
j_gene: TRBJ1-1; v_gene: TRBV18; d_gene: -; abundance: -; CDR3aa: CASSPPGRAEAFF; CDR3nt: TGTGCCAGCTCACCACCGGGGAGGGCTGAAGCTTTCTTT
j_gene: TRBJ2-2; v_gene: TRBV7-2; d_gene: -; abundance: few; CDR3aa: CASSLSVVTGELFF; CDR3nt: TGTGCCAGCAGCTTAAGTGTGGTAACCGGGGAGCTGTTTTTT
j_gene: TRBJ1-1; v_gene: TRBV27; d_gene: -; abundance: -; CDR3aa: CASRADTVSVF; CDR3nt: TGTGCCAGCAGGGCCGACACTGTCTCGGTTTTT
j_gene: TRBJ1-2; v_gene: TRBV6-2/TRBV6-3; d_gene: -; abundance: few; CDR3aa: CASSAGPYLADTF; CDR3nt: TGTGCCAGCAGCGCCGGACCATACCTGGCCGACACCTTC
j_gene: TRBJ2-1; v_gene: TRBV4-3; d_gene: TRBD1; abundance: few; CDR3aa: CASSLRTGGLRNEQFF; CDR3nt: TGCGCCAGCAGCCTTCGGACAGGGGGTTTGAGGAATGAGCAGTTCTTC
j_gene: TRBJ2-2; v_gene: TRBV5-1; d_gene: -; abundance: -; CDR3aa: CASSLRGNPTNTGELFF; CDR3nt: TGCGCCAGCAGCTTGAGGGGCAATCCCACGAACACCGGGGAGCTGTTTTTT
j_gene: TRBJ2-1; v_gene: TRBV5-1; d_gene: -; abundance: few; CDR3aa: CASSSEGGGYNEQFF; CDR3nt: TGCGCCAGCAGCTCCGAGGGGGGCGGGTACAATGAGCAGTTCTTC
j_gene: TRBJ1-1; v_gene: TRBV9; d_gene: -; abundance: few; CDR3aa: CASSVEPRVGTEAFF; CDR3nt: TGTGCCAGCAGCGTAGAGCCCCGAGTGGGCACTGAAGCTTTCTTT
j_gene: TRBJ1-1; v_gene: TRBV7-9; d_gene: TRBD1; abundance: -; CDR3aa: CASSIFSGTGTEAFF; CDR3nt: TGTGCCAGCAGCATATTCTCCGGGACAGGGACTGAAGCTTTCTTT
j_gene: TRBJ2-7; v_gene: TRBV4-2; d_gene: -; abundance: -; CDR3aa: CASSPDRSKQYF; CDR3nt: TGTGCCAGCAGTCCAGACAGGTCCAAGCAGTACTTC
j_gene: TRBJ2-7; v_gene: TRBV7-6; d_gene: TRBD1; abundance: many; CDR3aa: CASSPRTGFTYEQYF; CDR3nt: TGTGCCAGCAGCCCCCGGACAGGGTTCACCTACGAGCAGTACTTC
j_gene: TRBJ2-7; v_gene: TRBV11-1; d_gene: -; abundance: -; CDR3aa: CASSTDGYYEQYF; CDR3nt: TGTGCCAGCAGCACCGACGGGTACTACGAGCAGTACTTC
j_gene: TRBJ2-4; v_gene: TRBV20-1; d_gene: -; abundance: many; CDR3aa: CSAGSFRNIQYF; CDR3nt: TGCAGTGCTGGTTCTTTTCGAAACATTCAGTACTTC
j_gene: TRBJ1-6; v_gene: TRBV4-1; d_gene: TRBD1; abundance: -; CDR3aa: CASSQRGTGGPGNSPLHF; CDR3nt: TGCGCCAGCAGCCAGAGGGGGACAGGGGGCCCGGGTAATTCACCCCTCCACTTT
j_gene: TRBJ1-5; v_gene: TRBV7-2; d_gene: -; abundance: -; CDR3aa: CASSLDRAPQHF; CDR3nt: TGTGCCAGCAGCTTAGACAGGGCGCCCCAGCATTTT
j_gene: TRBJ1-2; v_gene: TRBV20-1; d_gene: TRBD1; abundance: -; CDR3aa: CSATRDRSYGYTF; CDR3nt: TGCAGTGCTACGCGGGACAGGTCCTATGGCTACACCTTC
j_gene: TRBJ2-7; v_gene: TRBV7-2; d_gene: -; abundance: few; CDR3aa: CASSLGSASSYEQYF; CDR3nt: TGTGCCAGCAGCTTAGGGTCGGCAAGCTCCTACGAGCAGTACTTC
j_gene: TRBJ2-5; v_gene: TRBV5-5; d_gene: TRBD1; abundance: few; CDR3aa: CASSLGTGVGETQYF; CDR3nt: TGTGCCAGCAGCTTGGGAACAGGGGTCGGAGAGACCCAGTACTTC